These 11 T cell receptor beta chains share one sample of origin, sequenced in a study of cytomegalovirus exposure and HLA in healthy donors (dated 2017 in TCRdb). The method behind the library was the immunoSEQ multiplex PCR assay. For the multiplex PCR, a mixture combining 60 forward primers for TCR Vbeta segments and 13 reverse primers for TCR Jbeta segments was used. TCRdb provides this immuneACCESS table in a form limited to in-frame rearrangements. Some clones are lacking; in checked studies, under half of them reflect an unresolved V gene, and why the rest are absent is not known. This sample is represented by roughly 200,000 clones; 65% to 90% of them were singletons. 0.31% of the sample is taken by the ten largest. Sequencing input: PBMCs. The receptors were sampled from a woman aged 30 to 39 in good health and CMV-seronegative.

V usage is TRBV5-1 and J usage is TRBJ2-1; 11 bases fit TRBD2. The CDR3 runs 16 residues. CDR1 SGHRS and CDR2 YFSETQ come from the germline V gene. V trimming: 2 bases; J trimming: 7 bases; junction bases outside the gene matches: 8. The CDR3 protein is CASSFGFTSGSNEQFF. The DNA of the CDR3 is TGCGCCAGCAGCTTTGGTTTTACTAGCGGGAGTAATGAGCAGTTCTTC.

The rearrangement links TRBV29-1 to TRBJ2-1; D gene unclear. This CDR3 is 16 amino acids long. The V gene's germline CDR1 is SQVTM and CDR2 ANQGSEA. The V end lost 1 base, the J end lost 0 bases, and 13 bases lay between the germline ends. The CDR3 spells CSVEGGSSRSYNEQFF. The DNA of the CDR3 is TGCAGCGTTGAAGGAGGCTCTTCGCGCTCCTACAATGAGCAGTTCTTC.

This chain connects TRBV29-1 to TRBJ1-1; perhaps TRBD1 as D (6 bases). Trimming removed 0 bases from V and 4 bases from J, with 12 bases in between. Germline V gene data show CDR1 as SQVTM and CDR2 as ANQGSEA. The CDR3 loop spans 14 amino acids. The CDR3 sequence is CSVEEGGSGTEAFF. In DNA, the CDR3 is TGCAGCGTTGAAGAAGGGGGTTCGGGCACTGAAGCTTTCTTT.

The CDR3 sequence: CASSASGSGDTQYF. CDR3 bases: TGTGCCAGCAGCGCTAGCGGGAGCGGAGATACGCAGTATTTT. The chain is built from TRBV9 and TRBJ2-3, with 10 positions matching TRBD2. Germline lookup yields CDR1 SGDLS and CDR2 YYNGEE. This CDR3 spans 14 amino acids. V gave up 3 bases and J gave up 5 bases; unmatched junction bases: 3.

The chain combines TRBV19 with TRBJ2-1; 9 bases map to TRBD2. This CDR3 spans 14 amino acids. V lost 3 bases to trimming and J lost 7 bases; unmatched junction nucleotides: 4. CDR1 is LNHDA, CDR2 SQIVND, per germline (reference sequence). CDR3 sequence (DNA): TGTGCCAGTAGTATCAAGCGGGGGGTTAATGAGCAGTTCTTC. Amino acid sequence: CASSIKRGVNEQFF.

The V call is TRBV30, the J call TRBJ2-5; TRBD1 is a possible D gene (6 bases). The ends were cut back, 8 bases at V and 1 base at J, with 14 bases in the middle. CDR1 GTSNPN and CDR2 SVGIG come from the germline V gene (reference sequence). The CDR3 has 13 residues. The CDR3: CASDRDIQETQYF. The DNA for the CDR3 is TGTGCCAGTGACCGGGACATCCAAGAGACCCAGTACTTC.

CDR3 sequence reads: CASSLRTGWAGANVLTF. DNA of the CDR3: TGTGCCAGCAGCTTACGGACAGGGTGGGCTGGGGCCAACGTCCTGACTTTC. V and J are TRBV7-8 and TRBJ2-6, with 8 bases aligning to TRBD1. There are 17 residues in the CDR3. The trim removed 2 bases at V and 2 bases at J, leaving 5 bases unmatched. Germline V gives CDR1 SGHVS, CDR2 FQNEAQ.

The chain carries TRBV28 and TRBJ2-7; TRBD1 might be the D (5 bases). V lost 5 bases, J lost 2 bases, and 13 bases lay in between. Germline V gene sequence: CDR1 MDHEN, CDR2 SYDVKM. This CDR3 contains 14 residues. The DNA of the CDR3 is TGTGCCAGCAGTCCGAGGACAAACCCCTACGAGCAGTACTTC. Its translation: CASSPRTNPYEQYF.

The rearrangement joins TRBV9 to TRBJ2-5; TRBD1 aligns across 10 bases. J was trimmed by 5 bases and V by 3 bases; bases with no gene match: 7. The germline V gene encodes CDR1 SGDLS and CDR2 YYNGEE. CDR3 size: 15 residues. The CDR3: CASSASGGQGETQYF. CDR3 sequence (DNA): TGTGCCAGCAGCGCTTCAGGGGGACAGGGGGAGACCCAGTACTTC.

The V call is TRBV5-1, the J call TRBJ2-5; D call uncertain. This CDR3 has 15 amino acids. The V and J ends lost 0 bases and 5 bases respectively, with 14 bases between them. Germline CDR1 SGHRS, CDR2 YFSETQ. CDR3 in amino acids: CASSLVVSGGETQYF. The DNA of the CDR3 is TGCGCCAGCAGCTTGGTAGTATCAGGTGGGGAGACCCAGTACTTC.

This CDR3 is CASSQDPGFGEKLFF. CDR3 nucleotides: TGCGCCAGCAGCCAAGATCCAGGGTTTGGGGAAAAACTGTTTTTT. This sequence joins TRBV4-1 and TRBJ1-4; tentative D call: TRBD1 (5 bases). V was pared by 0 bases and J by 8 bases, with 13 bases between. This CDR3 has 15 residues. In germline, CDR1 is MGHRA, CDR2 YSYEKL.